Listed here is a single T cell receptor beta chain. The target antigen is unknown. Per germline, CDR1 SGHVS and CDR2 FNYEAQ. CDR3 length equals 13 residues. V was pared by 5 bases and J by 4 bases, with 11 bases between. The naive CD8 fraction comprised CD45RO-negative cells positively selected for CCR7 and excluded terminally differentiated effector memory CD45RA+ cells. Donors comprised only Caucasian adults living in Nashville, Tennessee. This sample was taken from a study of shared clonotypes between healthy human individuals. Study-level points and caveats: When compared with the clonotypes that were shared by all four sorted-subset donors, the non-shared clonotypes turned out to have lower generation probabilities.

Libraries were prepared by immunoSEQ multiplex PCR; TCRdb keeps only in-frame clonotypes and omits some of them. This sample has roughly 2,000,000 clones; less than 95% occur once, and the top ten carry 1% to 1.5%. The genes are TRBV7-6 and TRBJ2-5; no clear D gene. The sequenced material came from naive CD8+ T cells sorted from blood. The source of this sequence is a man younger than 35 in good health. The CDR3 DNA reads as TGTGCCAGCAGCGTAGTCGGTCTAGAGACCCAGTACTTC. This codes for CASSVVGLETQYF.